A selection of T cell receptor beta chains follows, all from one sample in a study of T cell changes during pregnancy in multiple sclerosis. Method: immunoSEQ multiplex PCR; TCRdb's copy keeps in-frame clones and lacks some. The data show fewer than 80,000 clones, with approximately 95% seen just once and less than 0.15% held by the top ten. The sample here was CD4+ T cells from peripheral blood mononuclear cells, taken after pregnancy. The receptors here all came from a female donor with multiple sclerosis, enrolled in a pregnancy study. CDR3s include the opening cysteine and the closing phenylalanine or tryptophan.

15 TRBV2 CASSEGLAGIQPQHF
15 TRBV19 CASSFVAGGSNEQFF
12 TRBV7-2 CASSLTGGEAFF
14 TRBV29-1 CSVEETGWGTEAFF
16 TRBV11-2 CASSLDRGRPTDTQYF
13 TRBV19 CACTGDSGNTIYF
14 TRBV7-3 CASSSTGQNNEQFF
14 TRBV7-7 CASSLGLAYNEQFF
15 TRBV7-2 CASSSGLDGWKTQYF
12 TRBV2 CASSAEDQPQHF
14 TRBV6-1 CASTIGQSNQPQHF
16 TRBV2 CASSEPAGGPGGELFF
13 TRBV19 CASNRDSSYGYTF
14 TRBV9 CASSVGLRDHGYTF
13 TRBV9 CASSLTGYSEQFF
16 TRBV7-9 CASSLGIGDLNEKLFF
14 TRBV2 CASSEARNNQPQHF